Shown below are 6 T cell receptor beta chains from a single sample sequenced in a study of immune evolution from preneoplasia to lung adenocarcinoma. Assay: immunoSEQ multiplex PCR; the TCRdb copy retains only in-frame clones and omits some. The table includes about 5,700 clones, 81% detected once. Sequencing was performed on FFPE normal lung tissue adjacent to the tumor. These receptors originate from a person over 45 with lung adenocarcinoma.

The chain joins TRBV28 to TRBJ2-7; TRBD1 agrees at 9 bases. CDR3 size: 14 residues. CDR1 and CDR2 from the germline V gene are MDHEN and SYDVKM. V gave up 6 bases and J gave up 1 base; unmatched junction bases: 4. The DNA for the CDR3 is TGTGCCAGCAGCCAGACAGGGGGATCCTACGAGCAGTACTTC. Protein product: CASSQTGGSYEQYF.

This clone was recorded only once. The chain recombines TRBV7-6 with TRBJ2-1; TRBD2 agrees at 8 bases. V gave up 1 base and J gave up 4 bases; unmatched junction bases: 6. Germline V gene lookup returns CDR1 SGHVS and CDR2 FNYEAQ. CDR3 length equals 16 residues. CDR3 bases: TGTGCCAGCAGCTTAGGAGGACTAGCCCGATACAATGAGCAGTTCTTC. It yields the protein CASSLGGLARYNEQFF.

The chain employs TRBV7-9 and TRBJ1-2, with D maybe TRBD1 (6 bases). Germline assignment: CDR1 SEHNR and CDR2 FQNEAQ (reference sequence). This CDR3 region has 13 residues. Deletions cut 6 bases from V and 7 bases from J, with 15 bases between. The DNA of the CDR3 is TGTGCCAGCAGTAAAACAGGGCCTGGTGGCTACACCTTC. Its translation is CASSKTGPGGYTF.

The chain uses TRBV28 and TRBJ2-7; D not certain. V dropped 6 bases and J dropped 3 bases, with 3 bases sitting between them. Germline V gene lookup returns CDR1 MDHEN and CDR2 SYDVKM. The CDR3 covers 10 residues. The CDR3: CASRNYEQYF. The CDR3 nucleotides are TGTGCCAGCAGAAACTACGAGCAGTACTTC.

V and J are TRBV6-5 and TRBJ1-1; tentatively, D is TRBD1 (6 bases). The CDR3 spans 14 residues. Per the germline V gene, CDR1 is MNHEY and CDR2 is SVGAGI. Trimming removed 7 bases from V and 2 bases from J, with 14 bases in between. CDR3 in DNA: TGTGCCAGCAACATAAGGGGGATAAACACTGAAGCTTTCTTT. The encoded protein is CASNIRGINTEAFF.

CDR3 protein: CASSLGESYEQYF. CDR3 sequence (DNA): TGTGCCAGCAGCTTAGGGGAGTCCTACGAGCAGTACTTC. J is TRBJ2-7 and V is TRBV7-8, with D possibly matching TRBD2 (5 bases). The CDR3 covers 13 residues. Germline V gene data show CDR1 as SGHVS and CDR2 as FQNEAQ. The V gene lost 1 base and the J gene lost 1 base, with 5 bases spanning the gap. Full variable domain (missing parts from reference TRBV7-8 and TRBJ2-7): GAGVSQSPRYKVAKRGQDVALRCDPISGHVSLFWYQQALGQGPEFLTYFQNEAQLDKSGLPSDRFFAERPEGSVSTLKIQRTQQEDSAVYLCASSLGESYEQYFGPGTRLTVT.